The rows below give T cell receptor beta chains drawn from one sample of a study of cytomegalovirus exposure and HLA in healthy donors. Assay used: immunoSEQ multiplex PCR; TCRdb lists only in-frame clones, some missing. The data show roughly 90,000 clones, with less than 80% seen just once and 20% to 25% held by the top ten. Sequenced: PBMCs. Receptors were obtained from a man aged 30 to 45 in good health and CMV-seropositive. CDR3s include the opening cysteine and the closing phenylalanine or tryptophan. A D gene is named only where the DNA matches it firmly. Clone sizes are given selectively: once, few, many, or a class where the clone is expanded.

clone_size,j_call,d_call,v_call,cdr3_nt,cdr3_aa
.,TRBJ1-2,TRBD1,TRBV29-1,TGCAGCGTTGAAGAGAAAGCGACAGGGGCTGCGTATGGCTACACCTTC,CSVEEKATGAAYGYTF
.,TRBJ2-7,.,TRBV4-3,TGCGCCAGCAGCCAAGAGGCCCTTCCCTCCTACGAGCAGTACTTC,CASSQEALPSYEQYF
.,TRBJ1-3,TRBD1,TRBV19,TGTGCCAGTAGTACCTCGGGACAGGGGGCTGGAAACACCATATATTTT,CASSTSGQGAGNTIYF
.,TRBJ2-5,.,TRBV11-3,TGTGCCAGCAGCTTAGGGGCAGGGGATCAAGAGACCCAGTACTTC,CASSLGAGDQETQYF
.,TRBJ1-1,TRBD1,TRBV28,TGTGCCAGCAGCACAGGGGGCTATACTGAAGCTTTCTTT,CASSTGGYTEAFF
.,TRBJ2-1,.,TRBV6-5,TGTGCCAGCAGTTCCCCGTCTGGCCATGAGCAGTTCTTC,CASSSPSGHEQFF
.,TRBJ2-1,TRBD2,TRBV5-6,TGTGCCAGCAGCTTGGCCCGGGCGGGAGTCTACAATGAGCAGTTCTTC,CASSLARAGVYNEQFF
.,TRBJ2-3,.,TRBV29-1,TGCAGCGTTGACGTGGGGCAGAGCACAGATACGCAGTATTTT,CSVDVGQSTDTQYF
.,TRBJ2-2,TRBD1,TRBV27,TGTGCCAGCTCACCGGGACAGGGTTACGCCGGGGAGCTGTTTTTT,CASSPGQGYAGELFF
.,TRBJ2-2,TRBD2,TRBV5-1,TGCGCCAGCAGCAGGAAGCGGGAGGTCGCCGGGGAGCTGTTTTTT,CASSRKREVAGELFF
.,TRBJ2-5,.,TRBV5-1,TGCGCCAGCAGCTCCCATGAGTCGGAGACCCAGTACTTC,CASSSHESETQYF
.,TRBJ1-2,.,TRBV2,TGTGCCAGCAGTTCCTCTGGCGGTGGGTATGGCTACACCTTC,CASSSSGGGYGYTF
few,TRBJ1-1,.,TRBV5-4,TGTGCCAGCAGCGACAGCCTTGAGAACACTGAAGCTTTCTTT,CASSDSLENTEAFF
.,TRBJ2-5,.,TRBV15,TGTGCCACCAGCAGAGATCACGGTCAAGAGACCCAGTACTTC,CATSRDHGQETQYF
.,TRBJ1-2,TRBD1,TRBV29-1,TGCAGCGTTGGCGGGTCGGGACAGGGATATGGCTACACCTTC,CSVGGSGQGYGYTF
.,TRBJ2-5,TRBD2,TRBV7-6,TGTGCCAGCAGCTTAGGACTAGCGGGAGTAGAGACCCAGTACTTC,CASSLGLAGVETQYF
few,TRBJ1-4,TRBD1,TRBV7-9,TGTGCCAGCAGCTCTACTACCGGGACAGGGGGAGAAAAACTGTTTTTT,CASSSTTGTGGEKLFF